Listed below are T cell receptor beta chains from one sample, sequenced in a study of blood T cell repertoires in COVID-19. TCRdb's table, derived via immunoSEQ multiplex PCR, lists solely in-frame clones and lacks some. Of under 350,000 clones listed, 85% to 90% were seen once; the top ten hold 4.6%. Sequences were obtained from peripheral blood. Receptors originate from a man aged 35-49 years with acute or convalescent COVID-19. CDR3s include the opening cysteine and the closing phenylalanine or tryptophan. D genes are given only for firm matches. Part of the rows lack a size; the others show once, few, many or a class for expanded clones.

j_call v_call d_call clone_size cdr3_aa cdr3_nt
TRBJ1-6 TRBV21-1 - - CASSKGDWGVTYNSPLHF TGTGCCAGCAGCAAAGGGGACTGGGGTGTAACCTATAATTCACCCCTCCACTTT
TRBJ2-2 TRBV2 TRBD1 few CASRRGQGDTGELFF TGTGCCAGCAGAAGGGGACAGGGCGACACCGGGGAGCTGTTTTTT
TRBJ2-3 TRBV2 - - CASSQGRDYTDTQYF TGTGCCAGCAGTCAGGGCCGCGATTACACAGATACGCAGTATTTT
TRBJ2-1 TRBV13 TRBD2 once CASSFSGGGHNEQFF TGTGCCAGCAGCTTTAGCGGGGGTGGCCACAATGAGCAGTTCTTC
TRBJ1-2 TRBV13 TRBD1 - CASSGTGGSSNYGYTF TGTGCCAGCAGCGGGACAGGGGGGAGCTCTAACTATGGCTACACCTTC
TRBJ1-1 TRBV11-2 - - CASSATRNTEAFF TGTGCCAGCAGCGCCACACGGAACACTGAAGCTTTCTTT
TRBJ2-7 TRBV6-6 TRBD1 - CASSSGQGDNEQYF TGTGCCAGCAGCTCGGGACAGGGGGACAACGAGCAGTACTTC
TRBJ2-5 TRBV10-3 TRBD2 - CAISEGTSGGARKTQYF TGTGCCATCAGTGAGGGGACTAGCGGGGGGGCCCGAAAGACCCAGTACTTC
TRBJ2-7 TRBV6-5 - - CASRQGNLYEQYF TGTGCCAGCAGACAGGGAAACTTGTACGAGCAGTACTTC
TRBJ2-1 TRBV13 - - CASSLGPVGGSLYNEQFF TGTGCCAGCAGCTTAGGCCCAGTAGGGGGTTCCCTGTACAATGAGCAGTTCTTC
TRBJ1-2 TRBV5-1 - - CASSQTLSAGVGGYTF TGCGCCAGCAGCCAAACACTTAGCGCCGGGGTGGGCGGCTACACCTTC
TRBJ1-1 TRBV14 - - CASSQVSGETEAFF TGTGCCAGCAGCCAAGTATCTGGGGAGACTGAAGCTTTCTTT
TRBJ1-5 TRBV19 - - CASSMRAVNQPQHF TGTGCCAGTAGTATGCGGGCAGTCAATCAGCCCCAGCATTTT
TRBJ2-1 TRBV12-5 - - CASGRDIENNEQFF TGTGCTAGTGGTCGTGACATTGAGAACAATGAGCAGTTCTTC
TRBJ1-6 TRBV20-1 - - CSASTRANSPLHF TGCAGTGCTAGTACCAGGGCTAATTCACCCCTCCACTTT
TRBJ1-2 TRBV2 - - CASSGAGYGYTF TGTGCCAGTTCAGGGGCAGGCTATGGCTACACCTTC
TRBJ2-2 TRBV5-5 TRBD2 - CASSPNLAVNTGELFF TGTGCCAGCAGCCCGAACCTAGCGGTGAACACCGGGGAGCTGTTTTTT
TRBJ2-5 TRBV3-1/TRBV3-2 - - CASSQGWETQYF TGTGCCAGCAGCCAGGGCTGGGAGACCCAGTACTTC
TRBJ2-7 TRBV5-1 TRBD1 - CASSGSGGHYEQYF TGCGCCAGCAGCGGATCAGGGGGACACTACGAGCAGTACTTC
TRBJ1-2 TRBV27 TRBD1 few CASSPLQGVGGYTF TGTGCCAGCAGTCCGCTTCAGGGGGTGGGTGGCTACACCTTC